Shown below are 16 T cell receptor beta chains from a single sample sequenced in a study of blood T cell repertoires in COVID-19. TCRdb's table, derived via immunoSEQ multiplex PCR, lists solely in-frame clones and lacks some. Among 200,000 to 250,000 clones listed, over 75% were seen once. The specimen sequenced was PBMCs or T cells enriched from blood (not recorded which). These receptors were taken from a woman between 55 and 75 years old who had recovered from COVID-19.

This chain joins TRBV7-3 and TRBJ1-6; perhaps TRBD1 as D (6 bases). Trimming stripped 0 bases from V and 6 bases from J, with 12 bases between. CDR1 is SGHTA, CDR2 FQGTGA, per germline. The CDR3 totals 16 residues. This chain's CDR3 is CASSLTGTGTNSPLHF. CDR3 nucleotide sequence: TGTGCCAGCAGCTTAACCGGAACAGGGACTAATTCACCCCTCCACTTT.

The V gene is TRBV14, the J gene TRBJ2-3; TRBD1 agrees at 8 bases. Trimming at V came to 3 bases and at J to 6 bases, leaving 5 bases not matched to a gene. Germline assignment: CDR1 SGHDN and CDR2 FVKESK. The CDR3 totals 14 residues. DNA of the CDR3: TGTGCCAGCAGCCAGGGACAGGTTTGGGATACGCAGTATTTT. Protein product: CASSQGQVWDTQYF.

The chain recombines TRBV19 with TRBJ2-7; 10 bases map to TRBD2. This CDR3 spans 16 amino acids. V was clipped by 0 bases and J by 2 bases; unmatched bases: 4. Germline V gives CDR1 LNHDA, CDR2 SQIVND (reference sequence). The CDR3 reads CASSIDSSGGAYEQYF. DNA for the CDR3: TGTGCCAGTAGTATAGACTCTAGCGGGGGAGCCTACGAGCAGTACTTC.

Details on this clone: In the same sample, other DNA sequences code for this CDR3. V usage is TRBV5-4 and J usage is TRBJ2-1; 8 bases are shared with TRBD2. The CDR3 extends over 13 amino acids. Trimming cost V 4 bases and J 7 bases; bases outside gene matches: 4. Germline loops: CDR1 SGHNT, CDR2 YYREEE (reference sequence). The CDR3 sequence is CASSLAGGNEQFF. The CDR3 nucleotides are TGTGCCAGCAGCCTGGCGGGGGGTAATGAGCAGTTCTTC.

The J gene is TRBJ2-7, the V gene TRBV6-6, with 9 bases that match TRBD1. This CDR3 has 15 amino acids. J was trimmed by 0 bases and V by 7 bases; bases with no gene match: 7. Germline CDR1 and CDR2: MNHNY and SVGAGI (reference sequence). Here the CDR3 DNA reads TGTGCCAGCAACCGGGACAGGGCGTCCTCCTACGAGCAGTACTTC. Protein product: CASNRDRASSYEQYF.

The gene calls are TRBV11-2 and TRBJ1-3; 9 bases map to TRBD1. The CDR3 covers 18 residues. The germline V gene has CDR1 SGHAT and CDR2 FQNNGV. The J segment lost 4 bases and the V segment lost 5 bases, leaving 15 bases of the junction unmatched. CDR3 residues: CASSPYGTGIQHGNTIYF. CDR3 coding DNA: TGTGCCAGCAGCCCCTACGGGACAGGGATTCAACACGGAAACACCATATATTTT.

This clone has just a few counts. The J gene is TRBJ2-5, the V gene TRBV10-3, with 13 bases fitting TRBD2. Trimming removed 0 bases from V and 4 bases from J; junction bases left unmatched: 5. Germline assignment: CDR1 ENHRY and CDR2 SYGVKD. The CDR3 is 17 amino acids. The DNA for the CDR3 is TGTGCCATCAGTGAGTCGAGGACTAGCGGGAGTTTAGAGACCCAGTACTTC. It yields the protein CAISESRTSGSLETQYF.

The chain uses TRBV15 and TRBJ1-6; 9 bases are shared with TRBD1. Germline CDR1 reads LNHNV; CDR2 reads YYDKDF (reference sequence). J lost 10 bases, V lost 6 bases, and 7 bases had no gene match. The CDR3 length is 14 residues. CDR3 amino acids: CATSSGQGGSPLHF. The CDR3 DNA reads as TGTGCCACCAGTTCGGGACAGGGTGGCTCACCCCTCCACTTT.

The CDR3 reads CASSRTGETQYF. CDR3 bases: TGTGCCAGCAGCCGGACTGGAGAGACCCAGTACTTC. This chain connects TRBV6-2 or TRBV6-3 to TRBJ2-5; a weak D match, TRBD2 (5 bases). Germline-derived CDR1 and CDR2 are MNHEY and SVGEGT. The CDR3 contains 12 residues. V was pared by 6 bases and J by 4 bases, with 9 bases between.

The rearrangement joins TRBV6-1 to TRBJ1-2; tentatively, D is TRBD1 (5 bases). Germline lookup yields CDR1 MNHNS and CDR2 SASEGT. The CDR3 sequence is 14 residues long. Between the trimmed V and J ends, which lost 2 bases and 6 bases, there was a span of 13 bases. CDR3 region: CASSEIYRSNGYTF. The CDR3 DNA reads TGTGCCAGCAGTGAAATTTACAGGTCCAATGGCTACACCTTC.

This clone was seen a few times. V usage is TRBV27 and J usage is TRBJ1-1; D gene uncertain. The CDR3 has 14 amino acids. Germline V lookup: CDR1 MNHEY, CDR2 SMNVEV (reference sequence). V dropped 5 bases and J dropped 1 base, with 11 bases sitting between them. CDR3 sequence reads: CASSLNPGNTEAFF. CDR3 nucleotides: TGTGCCAGCAGTCTTAATCCCGGGAACACTGAAGCTTTCTTT.

The chain carries TRBV6-1 and TRBJ1-2; D gene unclear. The V gene's germline CDR1 is MNHNS and CDR2 SASEGT. The CDR3 is made up of 15 amino acids. The V gene lost 2 bases and the J gene lost 3 bases, with 13 bases spanning the gap. The CDR3 loop reads CASSEIVGNDYGYTF. CDR3 nucleotides: TGTGCCAGCAGTGAAATAGTTGGTAACGACTATGGCTACACCTTC.

The chain joins TRBV2 to TRBJ2-7, with TRBD2 matching 7 bases. The germline V gene encodes CDR1 SNHLY and CDR2 FYNNEI. V shed 7 bases, J shed 3 bases, and the junction held 9 bases outside the gene matches. The CDR3 extends over 14 amino acids. In DNA form, the CDR3 reads TGTGCCAGCAAACCAGCGGGGACTCACTACGAGCAGTACTTC. Amino acids: CASKPAGTHYEQYF.

The chain has TRBV4-3 and TRBJ1-2, with D possibly matching TRBD1 (6 bases). CDR3 length equals 13 residues. Germline CDR1 and CDR2: LGHNA and YSLEER. The germline V and J ends were trimmed by 0 bases and 7 bases, with 9 bases remaining between them. CDR3 sequence: CASSQDLGGGYTF. The CDR3 DNA reads as TGCGCCAGCAGCCAAGATTTAGGGGGTGGCTACACCTTC.

The V and J genes are TRBV7-9 and TRBJ1-3, with 10 nucleotides matching TRBD1. Germline CDR1 and CDR2: SEHNR and FQNEAQ (reference sequence). The V segment lost 5 bases and the J segment 6 bases; nucleotides outside the gene matches: 13. The CDR3 consists of 17 residues. The CDR3 reads CASSLALRDRGLNTIYF. The CDR3 region has the DNA TGTGCCAGCAGCCTCGCTCTCCGGGACAGGGGACTAAACACCATATATTTT.

This rearrangement joins TRBV30 to TRBJ2-7; 8 nucleotides agree with TRBD2. This CDR3 spans 14 amino acids. V was pared by 2 bases and J by 6 bases, with 9 bases of the junction left unmatched. Germline V CDR1 and CDR2: GTSNPN, SVGIG (reference sequence). The CDR3 nucleotides read TGTGCCTGGAGTCGGGGGGGAAGTGAATCCGAGCAGTACTTC. This gives the protein CAWSRGGSESEQYF.